The entry below describes one TCR beta chain. Its antigen is as yet unknown. TCRdb itself ran the 5' RACE reads through MiXCR, one entry per CDR3 protein. The table includes fewer than 250,000 distinct CDR3 sequences, 27% detected once. The sample belongs to a study of T-cell memory formation after mild COVID-19. In the study overall: Clusters were largely donor specific.

Germline CDR1 reads SGHAT; CDR2 reads FQNNGV. The V end was cut by 7 bases, the J end by 1 base, with 10 bases between. The CDR3 runs 13 residues. Whole-study findings and limits: Several responding clones turned up in pre-infection memory, indicating that cross-reactive memory may have taken part. Nothing confirmed that second-wave clones peaking on day 37 were specific for SARS-CoV-2. Whereas later expanders leaned CD4+, clones contracting day 15 to 85 showed a balanced CD4/CD8 makeup.

The chain employs TRBV11-2 and TRBJ1-1; possible D gene TRBD1, 5 bases. The sample consisted of PBMCs or a T cell subset sorted from them (not recorded which). The sequence was collected from an adult woman who had mild COVID-19 (a few samples of this study predate the infection). Cell type and time point are not known. CDR3 nucleotide sequence: TGTGCCAGCACGGGGGTGGGGAACACTGAAGCTTTCTTT. Translation: CASTGVGNTEAFF.